The 5 T cell receptor beta chains below all came from one sample that was sequenced in a study of blood T cell repertoires in COVID-19. Libraries were prepared by immunoSEQ multiplex PCR; TCRdb keeps only in-frame clonotypes and omits some of them. The data contain over 150,000 clones, 85% of them singletons. The source material was PBMCs or T cells enriched from blood (not recorded which). These TCRs come from a middle-aged man who had recovered from COVID-19.

This clone has only one observation. The chain joins TRBV28 to TRBJ1-5; tentatively, D is TRBD1 (6 bases). V lost 8 bases, J lost 10 bases, and 15 bases lay in between. Looked up from germline, CDR1 is MDHEN and CDR2 is SYDVKM. This CDR3 spans 12 amino acids. As DNA, the CDR3 is TGTGCCAGCGATACAGGGATTCACCCCCAGCATTTT. Its protein is CASDTGIHPQHF.

This rearrangement joins TRBV10-3 to TRBJ2-2; 7 bases fit TRBD1. V lost 10 bases and J lost 0; bases outside the gene matches: 5. The CDR3 is 14 amino acids. Germline-derived CDR1 and CDR2 are ENHRY and SYGVKD. This chain's CDR3 is CATKGQTNTGELFF. The CDR3 DNA sequence: TGTGCCACCAAGGGACAGACGAACACCGGGGAGCTGTTTTTT.

The rearrangement uses TRBV28 and TRBJ2-2; 7 nucleotides line up with TRBD2. V gave up 7 bases and J gave up 4 bases; unmatched junction bases: 9. The length of the CDR3 is 15 residues. Per germline, CDR1 MDHEN and CDR2 SYDVKM. The CDR3 is CASTPSGVFTGELFF. CDR3 bases: TGTGCCAGCACCCCCAGCGGGGTTTTCACCGGGGAGCTGTTTTTT.

V usage is TRBV27 and J usage is TRBJ2-3; D is possibly TRBD2 (6 bases). V was cut by 6 bases and J by 9 bases, with 16 bases left in between. In germline, CDR1 is MNHEY, CDR2 SMNVEV (reference sequence). The length of the CDR3 is 13 residues. The CDR3 protein is CASRGLEGWTQYF. CDR3 sequence (DNA): TGTGCCAGCAGGGGGTTGGAGGGTTGGACGCAGTATTTT.

The CDR3 reads CASSSQGGGTEAFF. The DNA of the CDR3 is TGTGCCAGCAGCTCACAGGGCGGTGGCACTGAAGCTTTCTTT. The rearrangement links TRBV11-1 to TRBJ1-1, with D perhaps TRBD1 (6 bases). CDR1 and CDR2 from the germline V gene are SGHAT and FQDESV (reference sequence). There are 14 residues in the CDR3. The V end was cut by 4 bases, the J end by 4 bases, with 13 bases between.